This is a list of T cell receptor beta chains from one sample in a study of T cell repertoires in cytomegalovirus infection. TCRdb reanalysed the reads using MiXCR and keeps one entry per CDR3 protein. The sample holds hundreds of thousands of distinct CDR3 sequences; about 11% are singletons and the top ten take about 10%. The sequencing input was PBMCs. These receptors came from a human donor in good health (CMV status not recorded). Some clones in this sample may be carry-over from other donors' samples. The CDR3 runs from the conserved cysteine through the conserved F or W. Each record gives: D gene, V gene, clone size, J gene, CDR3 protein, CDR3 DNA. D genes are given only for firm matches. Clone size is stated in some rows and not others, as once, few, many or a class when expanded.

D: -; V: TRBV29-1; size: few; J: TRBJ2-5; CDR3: CSVTPFSGWTQETQYF; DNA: TGCAGCGTTACCCCCTTCTCGGGGTGGACCCAAGAGACCCAGTACTTC
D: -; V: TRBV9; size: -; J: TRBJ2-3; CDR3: CASSVHRSTDTQYF; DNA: TGTGCCAGCAGCGTACATAGAAGCACAGATACGCAGTATTTT
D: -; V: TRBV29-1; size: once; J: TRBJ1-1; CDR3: CSVSPGTEAFF; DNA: TGCAGCGTCTCACCCGGGACGGAAGCTTTCTTT
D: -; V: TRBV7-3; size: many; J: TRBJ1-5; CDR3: CASSLKLGQPQHF; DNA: TGTGCCAGCAGCTTAAAGCTGGGACAGCCCCAGCATTTT
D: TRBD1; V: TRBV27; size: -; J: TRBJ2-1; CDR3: CASSSRGRREEQFF; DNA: TGTGCCAGCAGCTCGAGGGGGCGGAGAGAGGAGCAGTTCTTC
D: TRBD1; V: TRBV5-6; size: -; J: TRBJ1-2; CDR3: CASSLGGQGKVYGYTF; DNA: TGTGCCAGCAGCTTGGGGGGACAGGGGAAGGTCTATGGCTACACCTTC
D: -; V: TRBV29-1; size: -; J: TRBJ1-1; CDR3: CSVGNRENTEAFF; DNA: TGCAGCGTTGGGAACAGGGAGAACACTGAAGCTTTCTTT
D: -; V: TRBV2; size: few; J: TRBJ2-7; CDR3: CASQARQVANEQYF; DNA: TGTGCCAGTCAAGCCCGACAGGTCGCGAACGAGCAGTACTTC
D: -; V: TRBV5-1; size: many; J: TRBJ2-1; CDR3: CASSPTNQNEQFF; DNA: TGCGCCAGCAGCCCGACTAATCAGAATGAGCAGTTCTTC
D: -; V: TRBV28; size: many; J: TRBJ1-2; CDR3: CASSFTGNHYTF; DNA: TGTGCCAGCAGTTTCACGGGGAACCACTACACCTTC
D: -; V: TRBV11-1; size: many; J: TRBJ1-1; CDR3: CASSLSRRGGTEAFF; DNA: TGTGCCAGCAGCTTATCACGGCGTGGGGGCACTGAAGCTTTCTTT
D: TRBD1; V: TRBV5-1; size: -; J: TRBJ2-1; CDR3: CASSLGQGMPNEQFF; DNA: TGCGCCAGCAGCTTGGGACAGGGGATGCCCAATGAGCAGTTCTTC
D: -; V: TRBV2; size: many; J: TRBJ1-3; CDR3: CASPEMTGNTIYF; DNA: TGTGCCAGCCCTGAAATGACTGGAAACACCATATATTTT
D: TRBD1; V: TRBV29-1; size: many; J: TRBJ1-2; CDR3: CSVVDRGKNGYTF; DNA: TGCAGCGTGGTGGACAGGGGTAAAAATGGCTACACCTTC
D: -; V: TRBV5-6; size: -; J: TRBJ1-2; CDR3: CASSAGVGKTNYGYTF; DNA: TGTGCCAGCAGCGCCGGTGTGGGGAAAACTAACTATGGCTACACCTTC
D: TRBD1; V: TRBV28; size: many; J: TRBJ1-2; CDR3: CASTAGDRGYGYTF; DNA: TGTGCCAGCACCGCCGGGGACAGGGGGTATGGCTACACCTTC
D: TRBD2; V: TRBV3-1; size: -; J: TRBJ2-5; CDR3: CASSQDLAGRETQYF; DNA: TGTGCCAGCAGCCAAGACCTAGCGGGGCGGGAGACCCAGTACTTC
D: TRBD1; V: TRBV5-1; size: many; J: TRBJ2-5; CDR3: CASSLAPRTGGRHRETQYF; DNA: TGCGCCAGCAGCTTGGCCCCGAGGACAGGGGGCAGGCATCGGGAGACCCAGTACTTC
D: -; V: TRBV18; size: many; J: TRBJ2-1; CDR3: CASSPSPNANEQFF; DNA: TGTGCCAGCTCCCCCTCTCCAAACGCCAATGAGCAGTTCTTC
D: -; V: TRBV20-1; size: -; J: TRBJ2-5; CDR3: CSARGISGETQYF; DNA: TGCAGTGCCAGGGGTATTAGCGGGGAGACCCAGTACTTC
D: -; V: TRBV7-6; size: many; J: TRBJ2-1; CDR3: CASSPDTGPYNEQFF; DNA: TGTGCCAGCAGCCCCGACACGGGACCTTACAATGAGCAGTTCTTC
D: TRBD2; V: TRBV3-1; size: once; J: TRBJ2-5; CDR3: CASSQIRGGQETQYF; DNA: TGTGCCAGCAGCCAGATCCGCGGGGGGCAAGAGACCCAGTACTTC
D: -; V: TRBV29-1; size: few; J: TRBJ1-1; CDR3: CSVEDLGAFF; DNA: TGCAGCGTTGAAGATCTCGGAGCTTTCTTT
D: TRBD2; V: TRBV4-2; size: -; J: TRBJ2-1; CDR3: CASSQRLAGGPGNEQFF; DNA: TGTGCCAGCAGCCAACGACTAGCGGGAGGGCCCGGGAATGAGCAGTTCTTC
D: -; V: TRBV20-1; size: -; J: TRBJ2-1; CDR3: CSARARGPFNEQFF; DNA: TGCAGTGCTAGAGCGCGGGGGCCTTTTAATGAGCAGTTCTTC
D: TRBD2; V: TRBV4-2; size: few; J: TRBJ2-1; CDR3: CASSLISGAETYNEQFF; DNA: TGTGCCAGCAGCCTAATTAGCGGGGCCGAGACCTACAATGAGCAGTTCTTC
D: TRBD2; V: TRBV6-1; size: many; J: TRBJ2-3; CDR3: CASTQLAGGDF; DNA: TGTGCCAGCACCCAACTAGCGGGAGGGGATTTT
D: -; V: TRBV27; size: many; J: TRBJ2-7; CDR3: CASSPLARGRAGVEQYF; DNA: TGTGCCAGCAGTCCGCTCGCTAGGGGGAGGGCCGGAGTCGAGCAGTACTTC